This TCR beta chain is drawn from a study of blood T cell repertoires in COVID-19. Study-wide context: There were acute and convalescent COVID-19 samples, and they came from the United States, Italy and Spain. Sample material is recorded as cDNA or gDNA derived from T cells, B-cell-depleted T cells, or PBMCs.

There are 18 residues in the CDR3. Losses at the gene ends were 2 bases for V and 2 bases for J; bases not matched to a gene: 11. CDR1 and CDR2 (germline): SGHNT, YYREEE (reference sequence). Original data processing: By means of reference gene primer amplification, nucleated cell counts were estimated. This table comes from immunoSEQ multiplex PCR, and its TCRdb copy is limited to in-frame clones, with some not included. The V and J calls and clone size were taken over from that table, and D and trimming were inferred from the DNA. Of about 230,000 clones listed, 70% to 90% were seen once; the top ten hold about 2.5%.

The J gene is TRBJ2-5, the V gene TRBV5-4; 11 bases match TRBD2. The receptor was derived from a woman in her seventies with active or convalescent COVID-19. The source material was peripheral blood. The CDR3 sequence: CASSFKRRGLAEQETQYF. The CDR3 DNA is TGTGCCAGCAGCTTCAAGCGTAGGGGACTAGCGGAACAAGAGACCCAGTACTTC.